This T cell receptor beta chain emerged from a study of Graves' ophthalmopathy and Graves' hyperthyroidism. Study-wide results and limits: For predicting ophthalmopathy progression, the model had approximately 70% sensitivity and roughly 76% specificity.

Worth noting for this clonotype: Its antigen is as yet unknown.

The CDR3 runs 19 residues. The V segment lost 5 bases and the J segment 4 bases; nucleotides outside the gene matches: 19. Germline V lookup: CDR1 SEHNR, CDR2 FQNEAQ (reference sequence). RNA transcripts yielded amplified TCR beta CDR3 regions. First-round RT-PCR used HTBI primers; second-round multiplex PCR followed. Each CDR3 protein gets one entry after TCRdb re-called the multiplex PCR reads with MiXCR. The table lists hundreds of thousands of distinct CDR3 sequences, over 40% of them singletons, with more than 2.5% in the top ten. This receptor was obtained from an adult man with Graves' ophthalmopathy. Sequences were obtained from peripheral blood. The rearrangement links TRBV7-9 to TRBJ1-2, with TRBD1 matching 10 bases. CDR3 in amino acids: CASSPTVGDRGSRGYGYTF. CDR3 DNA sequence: TGTGCCAGCAGCCCAACCGTAGGGGACAGGGGTAGTCGCGGCTATGGCTACACCTTC.